This passage covers 7 T cell receptor beta chains from one sample sequenced in a study of CD8+ T cells in alopecia areata. TCR sequencing used cDNA made by reverse transcription of extracted RNA. Sequencing used immunoSEQ multiplex PCR; TCRdb keeps in-frame clones, though not all of them. Observed in the sample are about 270,000 clones, none of them singletons. Cells that came from pooled cutaneous lymph nodes were sorted using CD4, CD8alpha, NKG2D, NKG2ACE and other markers. The specimen sequenced was CD4+ T cells sorted from a lymph node. These receptors all stem from a C3H/HeJ mouse with alopecia areata. MHC haplotype of the mouse line: H2-k.

In its sample, this clone was seen a few times. Gene and germline names: mouse. The read is 4 residues too short to cover the CDR3 end, so that end is filled in from the germline J gene. The rearrangement joins TRBV19 to TRBJ1-2, with D hard to call. Between the trimmed V and J ends, which lost 5 bases and 0 bases, there was a span of 11 bases. CDR3 size: 14 residues. In germline, CDR1 is FNHDT, CDR2 SITEND (reference sequence). The CDR3 reads CASRSTNANSDYTF. The DNA read from the CDR3 is TGTGCCAGCAGGTCGACAAATGCAAACTCC.

Regarding this clone: Gene labels here are mouse ones. The read ends 3 residues early relative to the CDR3; the germline J gene fills the gap. The chain uses TRBV13-1 and TRBJ1-6, with D possibly TRBD1 on 6 matching bases. TRBJ1-6 is an ORF for which the function is uncertain. This CDR3 spans 14 amino acids. Trimming took 4 bases from V and 5 from J, leaving 10 bases between them. Germline assignment: CDR1 NSHNY and CDR2 SYGAGN. CDR3 DNA, as far as it was read: TGTGCCAGCAGTCAGGGACAAAATAATTCGCCC. Protein sequence: CASSQGQNNSP. The whole CDR3 protein reads CASSQGQNNSPLYF.

This clone was observed a few times. These gene names are mouse names. Sequencing ends 4 residues short of the CDR3 end; the germline J gene provides the rest. The chain uses TRBV5 and TRBJ2-1, with 8 bases lining up with TRBD2. CDR1 is LGHNA, CDR2 YNLKQL, per germline (reference sequence). The J segment lost 6 bases and the V segment lost 0 bases, leaving 4 bases of the junction unmatched. The CDR3 sequence is 15 residues long. The CDR3 spells CASSQDGGGPAEQFF. CDR3 bases read: TGTGCCAGCAGCCAAGACGGGGGGGGCCCTGCT.

Comments on this clone: The gene names here belong to mouse. The read halts 4 residues ahead of the CDR3 end, with the missing end drawn from the germline J gene. The same CDR3 also results from other DNA sequences found in this sample. The chain employs TRBV13-3 and TRBJ1-2; D is possibly TRBD1 (6 bases). Trimming stripped 2 bases from V and 2 bases from J, with 10 bases between. This CDR3 has 14 amino acids. The germline V gene encodes CDR1 NNHDY and CDR2 SYVADS. Partial CDR3 DNA: TGTGCCAGCAGTGAGAGGGGGAAGAACTCC. It encodes CASSERGKNS. The CDR3, in full, reads CASSERGKNSDYTF.

This clone has a handful of counts. Gene names are mouse gene names. The read is 3 residues too short to cover the CDR3 end, so that end is filled in from the germline J gene. The rearrangement links TRBV5 to TRBJ1-6, with 10 positions matching TRBD1. TRBJ1-6 is placed among ORFs of uncertain function. Germline V gene lookup returns CDR1 LGHNA and CDR2 YNLKQL (reference sequence). J lost 4 bases, V lost 5 bases, and 5 bases had no gene match. The CDR3 is made up of 16 amino acids. The CDR3 DNA, read in part, is TGTGCCAGCAGCTTCCGGGACAGGGGATATAATTCGCCC. Residues: CASSFRDRGYNSP. The entire CDR3 is CASSFRDRGYNSPLYF.

This clone was picked up a small number of times. Mouse germline and gene names are used. The read ends 4 residues shy of where the CDR3 ends; the end is completed using the germline J gene. The sample contains more than one DNA sequence encoding this CDR3. This chain connects TRBV17 to TRBJ2-7; possibly TRBD2 for D (7 bases). There are 14 residues in the CDR3. The germline V gene encodes CDR1 MNHDT and CDR2 YYDKIL. CDR3 protein: CASSRVGGHYEQYF. The part of the CDR3 DNA that was read is TGTGCTAGCAGTAGAGTTGGGGGGCATTAT. Combining the CDR3 with reference TRBV17 and TRBJ2-7 gives the whole variable domain DTTVKQNPRYKLARVGKPVNLICSQTMNHDTMYWYQKKPNQAPKLLLFYYDKILNREADTFEKFQSSRPNNSFCSLYIGSAGLEYSAMYLCASSRVGGHYEQYFGPGTRLTVL.

With respect to this clone: The genes are named according to mouse. The read gets to within 4 residues of the CDR3 end, and the germline J gene fills in the rest. This chain uses TRBV17 with TRBJ2-4; perhaps TRBD1 as D (5 bases). Germline assignment: CDR1 MNHDT and CDR2 YYDKIL. The CDR3 extends over 14 amino acids. The CDR3 spells CASSRGGEKNTLYF. CDR3 bases read: TGTGCTAGCAGTAGAGGAGGGGAGAAAAAC.